The sequence of this TCR beta chain was determined in a study of cytomegalovirus exposure and HLA in healthy donors (dated 2017 in TCRdb). In the study overall: An earlier analysis of approximately 590 of the donors reported 250 to 350 Gb of sequence data and some 120 million unique TCR beta sequences from roughly 200 million T cells. The study aimed to test whether signatures of past pathogen exposure could be identified by cataloging public T cell receptors. In the later analysis, no new phenotypic data were used to find candidate immune exposures; instead, reliance was placed on TCR beta sequences and their occurrence across donors. The number of typed donors differed by locus: roughly 620-630 for A, B, C, DRB1 and DQB1; 500 to 550 for DQA1; 600 to 610 for DPA1; and some 470 for DPB1. Across some 400 genotyped donors of the cohort, an average of 235,054 unique TCR beta nucleotide sequences per donor were sequenced, and 15% to 20% of those sequences were non-productive. To predict cytomegalovirus infection status, the study brought together high-throughput TCR immunosequencing, statistical association of individual TCRs with disease status, and machine learning. A later genetic analysis took genome-wide SNP genotypes for about 55% of the roughly 700 donors and used that subset as a discovery cohort. Every discovery cohort repertoire had been produced on one sequencing platform. Besides the first cohort of about 730 subjects, a separate validation cohort made up of about 120 different subjects was used. HLA typing covered class I and class II loci at four-digit resolution. An earlier analysis of fewer than 750 of the donors used high-throughput TCR beta sequencing to judge whether each TCR beta V gene segment behaved as functional or pseudogenic. Of the approximately 400 genotyped donors, roughly 80% fell in the genetic ancestry cluster associated with self-reported Caucasian donors. Approximately 310 gigabases of sequencing data and approximately 85 million unique TCR sequences were included in an early release covering several hundred HLA-typed donors. The study used immunosequencing to profile the T cell repertoires of approximately 640 subjects and linked those repertoires to cytomegalovirus serostatus. Donor age, sex, ethnicity and CMV serostatus were compiled together with the repertoire data. To study patterns of TCR occurrence, a later analysis re-analyzed previously published TCR beta repertoires from under 750 donors and added high-resolution HLA genotyping. About 5 DR-DQ haplotypes were handled as single units for association and clustering, since linkage in the cohort was strong. Beyond this particular receptor, the publication reports: In this cohort, only TCR beta chains were sequenced, and detectable features were limited by the absence of alpha or paired-chain data. An earlier analysis of some 560 of the donors showed that most TCR beta V segments appeared in productive rearrangements either about 87% or about 30% of the time, which broadly matched IMGT annotations. When HLA alleles, especially DR and DQ, strongly co-occurred, attributing TCR associations to individual alleles was difficult. A cluster of highly shared sequence variants was judged likely to represent a technical artifact of the sequencing pipeline. An association between a missense DCLRE1C variant and V-gene and J-gene trimming of TCR beta chains was found in a later genetic analysis and replicated in an independent cohort. At a false discovery rate of 0.05, a later analysis linked around 15,000 TCR beta sequences to specific HLA alleles. A further reported finding was that TCR beta sequences accurately predicted the HLA-A and HLA-B alleles for most subjects in the first cohort. The study gave a list of 150 to 200 TCR beta chains associated with cytomegalovirus. A later analysis found that HLA-associated TCR beta chains were more clonally expanded and had lower generation probabilities than equally common non-associated chains. Because the 87-base-pair reads could not distinguish some IMGT-functional V segments, including TRBV6-2 and TRBV6-3, those segments were excluded. Because counts were too low, about 15 rarely observed V segments, including chromosome 9 orphons, were left out of the earlier analysis of several hundred of the donors. Because HLA typing was unavailable for some donors at each locus, only the typed subset was used in association tests. In vitro tests confirmed that a few of the cytomegalovirus-associated TCR beta chains recognize cytomegalovirus antigens. Cytomegalovirus status was reported to be diagnosed by the classifier with high specificity and sensitivity in both the original and validation cohorts. Correlated functional status among segregating V segments might be attributable to linkage disequilibrium, but an unknown experimental factor could not be ruled out. The authors suggested that the approach could potentially be extended to other disease states and immunological phenotypes. According to a later analysis, TCR association rates differed among HLA loci, with DRB1 alleles showing the most associated TCRs and HLA-C alleles showing the fewest. In a later analysis, most CMV-associated TCR beta chains were found to appear HLA-restricted, with HLA associations seemingly driven largely by CMV exposure. Immune exposure information for the cohort was limited to CMV serostatus. In a later analysis, several top co-occurrence clusters were reported to appear linked to parvovirus B19, influenza, CMV and Epstein-Barr virus. Roughly uniform sequencing depth across donors was assumed in presence/absence analyses, although this assumption may not hold. Across donors, most TCR sequences were observed very rarely, whereas some public TCRs were present in many individuals. A later genetic analysis reported fewer N-insertions in productive TCRs among donors in an Asian-associated ancestry cluster than the roughly 620-donor mean.

The cohort comprised fewer than 700 healthy bone marrow donors. Cohort members were all nominally healthy when sampled, although unrecorded immune exposures were likely present. The donor was CMV seronegative and was included in the group of hundreds of seronegative cohort members. Each donor provided a peripheral blood sample, and peripheral blood mononuclear cells were used for TCR beta sequencing. Genomic DNA was extracted from the blood cell samples with the Qiagen DNeasy Blood Extraction Kit. Concerning this clone: The target of this receptor is not known. The sample holds no much larger clone one base away, and base qualities are not on file.

Library preparation was by the immunoSEQ multiplex PCR assay. The multiplex PCR relied on a mix of 60 forward primers for TCR Vbeta segments and 13 reverse primers for TCR Jbeta segments. Amplification of the CDR3 region of rearranged TCR beta genes was performed with a multiplex PCR assay on genomic DNA. The amplified TCR beta libraries were sequenced on the Illumina HiSeq System as 87-base-pair reads. The source study handled its data this way. Across the 500 to 700 repertoires, a later analysis counted tens of millions of unique TCR beta chains, about 10 million of which were shared by at least two donors. Raw reads were error-corrected and collapsed into unique sequences by a nearest-neighbor algorithm in which closely related sequences were merged to remove PCR and sequencing errors. Alignment of CDR3 sequences to IMGT reference sequences was used to assign V, D and J gene segments. Each retained sequence needed at least a six-nucleotide match to both a V gene segment and a J gene segment. A rearrangement counted as productive if the CDR3 had no stop codons and remained in frame with V and J, and every other rearrangement counted as non-productive. CDR3 was defined by IMGT convention, running from the second conserved V-encoded cysteine to the conserved J-encoded phenylalanine. In an earlier analysis of around 600 of the donors, sequences lacking an unambiguous match to a single V gene segment were excluded. An earlier analysis of a few hundred of the donors called V segments functional above 56.7% productive rearrangements and segregating when the between-donor standard deviation exceeded 5%. A statistical classification framework was built to diagnose cytomegalovirus status from the catalog of TCR beta chain sequences. In a later analysis, V and J genes were assigned by comparing TCR nucleotide sequences against IMGT/GENE-DB human TR gene sequences. In a later analysis, CDR3 sequences and most-parsimonious VDJ recombination scenarios were assigned using the TCRdist pipeline. In a later analysis, each TCR beta chain was defined by its CDR3 amino acid sequence together with its V-gene family, and reads without a unique V-gene family were excluded. In a later analysis, 500 to 700 highly shared, low-generation-probability nucleotide sequences were removed to address suspected cross-contamination and a sequencing artifact. For each public chain, a later analysis derived a clonal expansion index from normalized ranks of inferred template counts within each repertoire. A later analysis computed generation probabilities with a VDJ recombination model fitted to out-of-frame rearrangements, and checked the results against IGoR. In a later analysis, TCR-TCR, TCR-HLA and TCR-CMV co-occurrence was scored with hypergeometric tests, and a repertoire-size bias correction was applied to TCR pairs. False discovery rates were estimated in a later analysis by permuting HLA or CMV assignments 20 times. In a later analysis, co-occurring TCRs were grouped using DBSCAN, with TCRdist sequence similarity added in when clustering inside HLA-allele-positive subsets. Co-occurrence clustering excluded repertoires with fewer than 30,000 or more than 120,000 public chains, plus five with anomalous nucleotide sharing. TCRdb re-hosts the immuneACCESS table, in-frame sequences only. Its copies lack some clones; in the studies checked, an unresolved V gene accounts for under half of them, and the cause for the rest is not known. The DNA gave D and trimming, while V, J and clone size come from that table. The sample records 100,000 to 150,000 clones, about 82% of which are singletons. 1.9% of the sample is in the top ten clones.

The cysteine opens and the phenylalanine closes a CDR3 of 14 amino acids. Of all the DNA, just the CDR3 is kept, 42 bases in frame from base 1. CDR1 is given as SGHNT and CDR2 as YENEEA, both from the germline V gene. V trim: 1 base; J trim: 7 bases; unmatched bases: 4. Sequences were obtained from PBMCs. The sequence was obtained from a man over 45 in good health and CMV-seronegative. The chain employs TRBV11-3 and TRBJ2-1, with 7 bases matching TRBD1. The DNA is as follows: TGTGCCAGCAGCTTAGGAGGGACAGCTAATGAGCAGTTCTTC. This yields the protein CASSLGGTANEQFF.